Listed here are 11 T cell receptor beta chains from one sample, sequenced in a study of blood T cell repertoires in COVID-19. The assay was immunoSEQ multiplex PCR, and TCRdb's table has in-frame clones only and misses some. Among around 200,000 clones, approximately 91% were seen once, and the ten largest hold roughly 0.69%. The sequencing sample was made of peripheral blood. The source is a man aged 40-49 years with acute or convalescent COVID-19.

This clone was seen more than once but under ten times. The V call is TRBV30, the J call TRBJ2-7, with D perhaps TRBD1 (5 bases). This CDR3 contains 12 residues. In germline, CDR1 is GTSNPN, CDR2 SVGIG (reference sequence). Trimming shortened V by 2 bases and J by 7 bases, and 12 bases separated the two germline ends. The DNA for the CDR3 is TGTGCCTGGAGTTGGACAATGGGGGAGCAGTACTTC. Translating it yields CAWSWTMGEQYF.

The V and J genes are TRBV10-3 and TRBJ2-3; 11 bases agree with TRBD1. This CDR3 region has 14 residues. The germline gives CDR1 ENHRY, CDR2 SYGVKD. With 10 bases clipped from V and 4 bases from J, the junction kept 7 bases outside the gene matches. For the CDR3, the DNA is TGTGCCACTAGAGGGGACAGGGGGTCAGATACGCAGTATTTT. This encodes CATRGDRGSDTQYF.

The chain has TRBV3-1 (or the pseudogene TRBV3-2) and TRBJ1-2; 8 bases map to TRBD1. The CDR3 runs to 12 residues. The germline CDR1 and CDR2 sequences are LGHDT and YNNKEL (reference sequence). The V and J ends lost 5 bases and 7 bases, in that order; junction bases with no gene match: 3. CDR3 nucleotides: TGTGCCAGCAGCGGACAGGGTCTTGGCTACACCTTC. This codes for CASSGQGLGYTF.

The genes are TRBV14 and TRBJ1-4; D not certain. Germline-derived CDR1 and CDR2 are SGHDN and FVKESK. V lost 0 bases to trimming and J lost 0 bases, with 8 bases between them. This CDR3 region has 16 residues. The CDR3 region has the DNA TGTGCCAGCAGCCAAGATCTGGCGGCAACTAATGAAAAACTGTTTTTT. This codes for CASSQDLAATNEKLFF.

This rearrangement joins TRBV27 to TRBJ2-7; 11 bases are a match to TRBD2. J gave up 6 bases and V 4 bases, and 11 bases lay outside the gene matches. The germline gives CDR1 MNHEY, CDR2 SMNVEV (reference sequence). The CDR3 extends over 16 amino acids. The CDR3 here is CASSSPTGLAVFEQYF. The DNA of the CDR3 is TGTGCCAGCAGTTCTCCCACGGGACTAGCGGTCTTCGAGCAGTACTTC.

V gene TRBV25-1 combines with J gene TRBJ2-1, with D perhaps TRBD1 (6 bases). Trimming shortened V by 1 base and J by 5 bases, and 12 bases separated the two germline ends. The CDR3 length is 15 residues. From germline, CDR1 is MGHDK and CDR2 SYGVNS. This CDR3 is CASSEWDNFNNEQFF. CDR3 sequence (DNA): TGTGCCAGCAGTGAATGGGACAACTTCAACAATGAGCAGTTCTTC.

V is TRBV24-1 and J is TRBJ2-3; 14 positions match TRBD2. The CDR3 runs 16 residues. Germline V CDR1 and CDR2: KGHDR, SFDVKD. The V gene end was trimmed by 1 base and the J gene end by 8 bases; junction bases not matched to a gene: 4. The DNA of the CDR3 is TGTGCCACCAGTGATTTAGGACTAGCGGGAGGTCGTACGCAGTATTTT. Translated, it gives CATSDLGLAGGRTQYF.

This rearrangement joins TRBV14 to TRBJ2-3; 7 bases fit TRBD2. The CDR3 has 16 residues. In germline, CDR1 is SGHDN, CDR2 FVKESK. The V segment lost 0 bases and the J segment 0 bases; nucleotides outside the gene matches: 3. As DNA, the CDR3 is TGTGCCAGCAGCCAAGATCCCGGGGGGAGCACAGATACGCAGTATTTT. It codes for CASSQDPGGSTDTQYF. Looking up the rest from reference TRBV14 and TRBJ2-3 gives the full variable domain: EAGVTQFPSHSVIEKGQTVTLRCDPISGHDNLYWYRRVMGKEIKFLLHFVKESKQDESGMPNNRFLAERTGGTYSTLKVQPAELEDSGVYFCASSQDPGGSTDTQYFGPGTRLTVL.

The rearrangement joins TRBV2 to TRBJ2-2; 9 bases match TRBD1. CDR1 SNHLY and CDR2 FYNNEI come from the germline V gene. This CDR3 comprises 12 residues. J was trimmed by 8 bases and V by 9 bases; bases with no gene match: 4. The chain's CDR3 is CARTGGFGELFF. For the CDR3, the DNA is TGTGCCAGGACAGGGGGTTTTGGGGAGCTGTTTTTT.

The chain has TRBV19 and TRBJ1-5, with a possible D match to TRBD1 (5 bases). The CDR3 sequence is 18 residues long. The V end was cut by 2 bases, the J end by 6 bases, with 23 bases between. From germline, CDR1 is LNHDA and CDR2 SQIVND (reference sequence). The CDR3 sequence: CASSIRRGSTIKGQPQHF. The CDR3 nucleotides are TGTGCCAGTAGTATAAGGAGGGGATCTACAATCAAAGGTCAGCCCCAGCATTTT.

CDR3 region: CASSYGEGGGYTF. The CDR3 DNA is TGTGCCAGCAGTTACGGAGAGGGAGGAGGCTACACCTTC. The V and J genes are TRBV6-6 and TRBJ1-2; D is ambiguous. The length of the CDR3 is 13 residues. CDR1 is MNHNY, CDR2 SVGAGI, per germline (reference sequence). V was pared by 2 bases and J by 8 bases, with 12 bases between.